Shown below are 9 T cell receptor beta chains from a single sample sequenced in a study of breast tumors, draining lymph nodes, adjacent tissues. Each CDR3 protein is one row after TCRdb ran MiXCR on the multiplex PCR reads. The sample contains some 170,000 distinct CDR3 sequences, about 34% of which appear only once. Samples came from axillary lymph nodes draining the breast cancer. Sequencing used axillary lymph node tissue. Every receptor here comes from a female donor with breast cancer. Some clones in this sample may be carry-over from other donors' samples.

The V gene is TRBV5-1, the J gene TRBJ2-7, with D perhaps matching TRBD1 (6 bases). The CDR3 loop spans 17 amino acids. Germline loops: CDR1 SGHRS, CDR2 YFSETQ. V shed 4 bases and J shed 2 bases, with 22 bases lying between them. The CDR3 spells CASSHTSGTHLPYEQYF. The CDR3 coding sequence is TGCGCCAGCAGCCACACCTCCGGGACACACTTACCCTACGAGCAGTACTTC.

Ten or more counts support this clonotype. This chain joins TRBV7-9 and TRBJ2-7; TRBD1 might be the D (5 bases). Germline loops: CDR1 SEHNR, CDR2 FQNEAQ (reference sequence). V lost 1 base and J 0 bases, leaving 10 bases between the germline ends. The CDR3 consists of 15 residues. CDR3 DNA sequence: TGTGCCAGCAGCTTAGATGGGGCCGGCTCCTACGAGCAGTACTTC. It specifies CASSLDGAGSYEQYF.

The J gene is TRBJ2-3, the V gene TRBV3-1; D perhaps matches TRBD1 (6 bases). Looked up from germline, CDR1 is LGHDT and CDR2 is YNNKEL (reference sequence). The CDR3 length is 16 residues. Trimming stripped 4 bases from V and 5 bases from J, with 19 bases between. In DNA, the CDR3 is TGTGCCAGCAGCCTAGACTTTTACGAAGGGGGAGATACGCAGTATTTT. Translating gives CASSLDFYEGGDTQYF.

The sample holds many counts of this clonotype. The chain links TRBV18 to TRBJ2-3; tentatively, D is TRBD1 (5 bases). Germline values: CDR1 KGHSH, CDR2 LQKENI. The CDR3 is 17 residues long. Trimming shortened V by 3 bases and J by 2 bases, and 18 bases separated the two germline ends. The CDR3 loop is CASSPRRRTPTTDTQYF. CDR3 nucleotide sequence: TGTGCCAGCTCACCCCGACGCAGGACACCGACCACAGATACGCAGTATTTT.

The rearrangement links TRBV7-2 to TRBJ1-6, with 9 nucleotides matching TRBD1. The CDR3 is 15 residues long. CDR1 is SGHTA and CDR2 is FQGNSA in the germline V gene. The V and J ends lost 4 bases and 5 bases, in that order; junction bases with no gene match: 3. DNA for the CDR3: TGTGCCAGCAGCTCGGACAGGGGAGATAATTCACCCCTCCACTTT. Residues: CASSSDRGDNSPLHF.

This clonotype was detected ten times or more. The chain employs TRBV7-9 and TRBJ2-3, with 9 bases that match TRBD2. V trimming: 5 bases; J trimming: 3 bases; junction bases outside the gene matches: 15. The germline V gene encodes CDR1 SEHNR and CDR2 FQNEAQ (reference sequence). The CDR3 loop spans 18 amino acids. CDR3 sequence reads: CASSPVLLAGVGTDTQYF. CDR3 DNA: TGTGCCAGCAGCCCCGTTTTGTTAGCGGGGGTAGGTACAGATACGCAGTATTTT.

This clonotype was seen a few times. This may come from a read error, since a much larger clone is one base off. The chain carries TRBV20-1 and TRBJ2-7; D possibly matches TRBD1 or TRBD2 (5 bases each). Per germline, CDR1 DFQATT and CDR2 SNEGSKA (reference sequence). Trimming removed 8 bases at V and 6 bases at J, with 23 bases between. The CDR3 covers 14 residues. The CDR3 DNA reads as TGCAGTCTCGGGGACCCTGTTCGTGGCTCCGAGCAGTACTTC. Translated, it gives CSLGDPVRGSEQYF.

V and J are TRBV19 and TRBJ2-7; 7 bases match TRBD1. Trimming cost V 5 bases and J 2 bases; bases outside gene matches: 9. Germline CDR1 is LNHDA and CDR2 is SQIVND (reference sequence). There are 15 residues in the CDR3. The CDR3, as DNA: TGTGCCAGTAGTTTTTCCGGGACAGTAACCTACGAGCAGTACTTC. Protein sequence: CASSFSGTVTYEQYF.

This clonotype was recorded at least ten times. This sequence joins TRBV7-9 and TRBJ2-7, with 7 bases lining up with TRBD1. After removal of 4 bases from V and 2 bases from J, the junction contained 2 bases not matched to a gene. CDR1 and CDR2 from the germline V gene are SEHNR and FQNEAQ (reference sequence). The CDR3 covers 13 residues. In nucleotides, the CDR3 is TGTGCCAGCAGCTGGGACAGTGCCTACGAGCAGTACTTC. Protein: CASSWDSAYEQYF.